Presented here are 30 T cell receptor beta chains from one specimen sequenced in a study of T cells in Graves' hyperthyroidism and ophthalmopathy (dated by TCRdb to between 2018 and 2021). Library prep was done by multiplex PCR. TCRdb names Illumina HiSeq 2000 as the instrument used. The TCR beta CDR3 regions were amplified from the RNA transcripts. For the first round of RT-PCR on the TCR CDR3, the HTBI primer set was used together with the Qiagen OneStep RT-PCR kit. The raw public data were reprocessed by TCRdb itself: fastp quality trimming at Q25, MiXCR clonotype calling, in-frame beta chains only. Every entry covers one CDR3 protein and lists the most common genes and DNA from its rows. Recorded for this sample are 340,000 or so distinct CDR3 sequences; around 23% of them occurred a single time. Around 48% of the sample belongs to the ten largest clones. Material: blood. The source is a woman aged 50 to 60 with Graves' hyperthyroidism.

The J gene is TRBJ1-5, the V gene TRBV29-1, with D perhaps matching TRBD1 (5 bases). CDR1 and CDR2 (germline): SQVTM, ANQGSEA. Deletions cut 5 bases from V and 5 bases from J, with 10 bases between. This CDR3 is 12 amino acids long. CDR3 sequence reads: CSVQGSHQPQHF. CDR3 in DNA: TGCAGCGTTCAGGGTAGTCATCAGCCCCAGCATTTT.

The table lists this clonotype with many counts. The chain employs TRBV3-1 and TRBJ1-1; 7 bases fit TRBD1. Germline values: CDR1 LGHDT, CDR2 YNNKEL (reference sequence). The trim removed 2 bases at V and 11 bases at J, leaving 5 bases unmatched. This CDR3 is built from 12 residues. CDR3 residues: CASSQRDSGAFF. The CDR3 bases are TGTGCCAGCAGCCAAAGGGACAGTGGGGCTTTCTTT.

The table lists this clonotype with many counts. The genes are TRBV28 and TRBJ2-7, with 12 bases fitting TRBD2. V was clipped by 7 bases and J by 2 bases; unmatched bases: 6. CDR3 length equals 15 residues. Germline V gene lookup returns CDR1 MDHEN and CDR2 SYDVKM. CDR3 sequence (DNA): TGTGCCAGCACCATCCGGACTAGCGGGACCTACGAGCAGTACTTC. This codes for CASTIRTSGTYEQYF. The whole variable domain, filled in from reference TRBV28 and TRBJ2-7, reads DVKVTQSSRYLVKRTGEKVFLECVQDMDHENMFWYRQDPGLGLRLIYFSYDVKMKEKGDIPEGYSVSREKKERFSLILESASTNQTSMYLCASTIRTSGTYEQYFGPGTRLTVT.

This clonotype was counted many times. This rearrangement joins TRBV6-2 or TRBV6-3 to TRBJ2-1; tentative D call: TRBD2 (6 bases). This CDR3 has 17 residues. Trimming shortened V by 1 base and J by 0 bases, and 13 bases separated the two germline ends. Germline V CDR1 and CDR2: MNHEY, SVGEGT. The CDR3 is CASSYLAGKSSYNEQFF. In DNA, the CDR3 is TGTGCCAGCAGTTACTTGGCGGGAAAAAGCTCCTACAATGAGCAGTTCTTC.

This clonotype appeared many times. Written as DNA, the CDR3 is TGTGCCTGGAGTGTGTCCGGGTACACTGAAGCTTTCTTT. This sequence encodes CAWSVSGYTEAFF. The chain joins TRBV30 to TRBJ1-1; D gene ambiguous. The germline CDR1 and CDR2 sequences are GTSNPN and SVGIG (reference sequence). The CDR3 length is 13 residues. V lost 0 bases to trimming and J lost 3 bases, with 8 bases between them. Full variable domain (missing parts from reference TRBV30 and TRBJ1-1): SQTIHQWPATLVQPVGSPLSLECTVEGTSNPNLYWYRQAAGRGLQLLFYSVGIGQISSEVPQNLSASRPQDRQFILSSKKLLLSDSGFYLCAWSVSGYTEAFFGQGTRLTVV.

This clonotype showed up many times. The rearrangement links TRBV28 to TRBJ1-6; TRBD1 matches at 9 bases. This CDR3 contains 16 residues. The V segment lost 2 bases and the J segment 10 bases; nucleotides outside the gene matches: 9. CDR1 is MDHEN and CDR2 is SYDVKM in the germline V gene. The chain's CDR3 is CASSLGTGLRRSPLHF. DNA of the CDR3: TGTGCCAGCAGTTTAGGGACAGGGTTGCGTCGATCACCCCTCCACTTT.

This clonotype was counted a few times. This chain links TRBV10-3 with TRBJ2-2; D may match TRBD1 or TRBD2 (7 bases each). Germline loops: CDR1 ENHRY, CDR2 SYGVKD. Between the trimmed V and J ends, which lost 8 bases and 4 bases, there was a span of 14 bases. The CDR3 is 14 amino acids. The CDR3 DNA reads as TGTGCCATCGGGGGGGGACAGACCACCGGGGAGCTGTTTTTT. Amino acid sequence: CAIGGGQTTGELFF.

This clonotype was observed at least ten times. The chain joins TRBV28 to TRBJ2-3, with a possible D match to TRBD2 (6 bases). There are 15 residues in the CDR3. CDR1 and CDR2 from the germline V gene are MDHEN and SYDVKM. Trimming shortened V by 7 bases and J by 3 bases, and 17 bases separated the two germline ends. The CDR3 DNA is TGTGCCAGCAAACGGAGGGCCGTCGGGACAGATACGCAGTATTTT. This codes for CASKRRAVGTDTQYF.

This clonotype was recorded many times. The chain uses TRBV6-5 and TRBJ1-5; D not resolved. V was cut by 0 bases and J by 4 bases, with 10 bases left in between. The CDR3 extends over 15 amino acids. CDR1 is MNHEY and CDR2 is SVGAGI in the germline V gene. The CDR3 DNA sequence: TGTGCCAGCAGTTACTCGAAACAGTTTAATCAGCCCCAGCATTTT. Amino acids: CASSYSKQFNQPQHF.

This clonotype was seen a handful of times. V is TRBV6-4 and J is TRBJ2-3; D perhaps matches TRBD2 (6 bases). The germline CDR1 and CDR2 sequences are MRHNA and SNTAGT. Deletions cut 2 bases from V and 6 bases from J, with 12 bases between. This CDR3 has 14 residues. In DNA, the CDR3 is TGTGCCAGCAGTGACGGAGGGAGTCGGGATACGCAGTATTTT. Its protein is CASSDGGSRDTQYF.

The chain is built from TRBV28 and TRBJ2-7; D gene ambiguous. The CDR3 contains 14 residues. Deletions cut 8 bases from V and 0 bases from J, with 14 bases between. Germline CDR1 MDHEN, CDR2 SYDVKM. Here the CDR3 reads CASVDSRSSYEQYF. For the CDR3, the DNA is TGTGCCAGCGTGGATTCCCGAAGCTCCTACGAGCAGTACTTC.

J is TRBJ2-7 and V is TRBV5-4; 7 bases match TRBD1. The ends lost 4 bases at V and 6 bases at J; junction bases unmatched: 4. The CDR3 is made up of 12 amino acids. Germline V gene lookup returns CDR1 SGHNT and CDR2 YYREEE (reference sequence). CDR3 sequence (DNA): TGTGCCAGCAGCGTGACAGGGACCGAGCAGTACTTC. Translation gives CASSVTGTEQYF. Full variable domain (outside the CDR3, taken from reference TRBV5-4 and TRBJ2-7): ETGVTQSPTHLIKTRGQQVTLRCSSQSGHNTVSWYQQALGQGPQFIFQYYREEENGRGNFPPRFSGLQFPNYSSELNVNALELDDSALYLCASSVTGTEQYFGPGTRLTVT.

This clonotype was detected many times. The genes are TRBV5-1 and TRBJ1-1, with 7 positions matching TRBD1. In germline, CDR1 is SGHRS, CDR2 YFSETQ. The CDR3 has 15 amino acids. The junction had 10 bases not matched to a gene; V was cut back by 4 bases and J by 4 bases. The CDR3 protein is CASSPTGSWGTEAFF. The CDR3 DNA follows: TGCGCCAGCAGCCCGACAGGGAGCTGGGGCACTGAAGCTTTCTTT.

This clonotype was recorded a few times. This sequence joins TRBV5-4 and TRBJ2-7, with 11 nucleotides matching TRBD1. Germline V gives CDR1 SGHNT, CDR2 YYREEE (reference sequence). The CDR3 has 17 amino acids. Trimming cost V 2 bases and J 6 bases; bases outside gene matches: 13. CDR3 nucleotides: TGTGCCAGCAGCTTCGGGGGCCCAGGACAGGGGGCGTTCGAGCAGTACTTC. This sequence encodes CASSFGGPGQGAFEQYF. Complete variable domain (other parts from reference TRBV5-4 and TRBJ2-7): ETGVTQSPTHLIKTRGQQVTLRCSSQSGHNTVSWYQQALGQGPQFIFQYYREEENGRGNFPPRFSGLQFPNYSSELNVNALELDDSALYLCASSFGGPGQGAFEQYFGPGTRLTVT.

This clonotype was detected many times. This chain joins TRBV6-1 and TRBJ2-2, with D tentatively TRBD1 (5 bases). Germline CDR1 and CDR2: MNHNS and SASEGT. Trimming removed 7 bases from V and 6 bases from J, with 18 bases in between. The CDR3 contains 15 residues. Here the CDR3 reads CASINTAGIAGELFF. CDR3 DNA: TGTGCCAGCATCAACACGGCAGGGATTGCCGGGGAGCTGTTTTTT.

This chain uses TRBV18 with TRBJ1-6; D gene uncertain. V lost 4 bases and J 10 bases, leaving 11 bases between the germline ends. CDR1 KGHSH and CDR2 LQKENI come from the germline V gene. The CDR3 spans 13 residues. For the CDR3, the DNA is TGTGCCAGCTCACTGCGGACGGAGTCACCCCTCCACTTT. Residues: CASSLRTESPLHF.

A few counts support this clonotype. J is TRBJ1-3 and V is TRBV5-1, with D perhaps matching TRBD1 (6 bases). The V end lost 4 bases, the J end lost 2 bases, and 16 bases lay between the germline ends. This CDR3 comprises 16 residues. Germline CDR1 SGHRS, CDR2 YFSETQ. CDR3 in DNA: TGCGCCAGCAGCAAGATACAGGGAGCAACTGGAAACACCATATATTTT. Protein sequence: CASSKIQGATGNTIYF. The variable domain in full, with the rest retrieved from reference TRBV5-1 and TRBJ1-3, is KAGVTQTPRYLIKTRGQQVTLSCSPISGHRSVSWYQQTPGQGLQFLFEYFSETQRNKGNFPGRFSGRQFSNSRSEMNVSTLELGDSALYLCASSKIQGATGNTIYFGEGSWLTVV.

This clonotype has a count of ten or more. This rearrangement joins TRBV7-8 to TRBJ1-5; D is unresolved. The CDR3 is made up of 14 amino acids. Trimming cost V 5 bases and J 7 bases, with 15 bases left between them. In germline, CDR1 is SGHVS, CDR2 FQNEAQ. The DNA of the CDR3 is TGTGCCAGCAGCGTAGAAGGGAGGGAGCAGCCCCAGCATTTT. As protein: CASSVEGREQPQHF.

Ten or more counts support this clonotype. The chain has TRBV18 and TRBJ1-4; D gene ambiguous. The CDR3 covers 13 residues. Germline CDR1 is KGHSH and CDR2 is LQKENI. Trimming stripped 4 bases from V and 5 bases from J, with 8 bases between. CDR3 nucleotides: TGTGCCAGCTCACTCGGGGAAAATGAAAAACTGTTTTTT. Translating gives CASSLGENEKLFF.

This clonotype has a count of ten or more. CDR3 in amino acids: CASSLMTFNTEAFF. CDR3 nucleotides: TGTGCCAGCAGCTTAATGACATTTAACACTGAAGCTTTCTTT. V and J are TRBV11-2 and TRBJ1-1; D remains ambiguous. CDR1 and CDR2 from the germline V gene are SGHAT and FQNNGV. The V gene lost 2 bases and the J gene lost 2 bases, with 9 bases spanning the gap. CDR3 length equals 14 residues.

This clonotype was observed many times. This chain links TRBV27 with TRBJ1-5, with D uncertain. V was clipped by 3 bases and J by 0 bases, with 12 bases between them. The CDR3 length is 16 residues. Germline V gene sequence: CDR1 MNHEY, CDR2 SMNVEV (reference sequence). The CDR3 loop is CASSLVGWDSNQPQHF. The CDR3 DNA follows: TGTGCCAGCAGTTTGGTGGGGTGGGATAGCAATCAGCCCCAGCATTTT.

This clonotype was recorded many times. The rearrangement links TRBV28 to TRBJ1-4; D not certain. V gave up 7 bases and J gave up 7 bases, with 16 bases separating them. Germline V gene lookup returns CDR1 MDHEN and CDR2 SYDVKM. This CDR3 spans 14 amino acids. The CDR3 region is CASIPGAVGEKLFF. The CDR3 DNA reads as TGTGCCAGCATTCCGGGCGCCGTAGGTGAAAAACTGTTTTTT.

This clonotype was recorded many times. DNA of the CDR3: TGTGCCAGCAAGGGAAGACTAGCCGCTACGGATGAGCAGTTCTTC. Translating it yields CASKGRLAATDEQFF. This chain connects TRBV2 to TRBJ2-1, with TRBD2 matching 7 bases. Germline V lookup: CDR1 SNHLY, CDR2 FYNNEI. CDR3 length equals 15 residues. The ends lost 7 bases at V and 8 bases at J; junction bases unmatched: 14.

This clonotype was picked up many times. The genes are TRBV28 and TRBJ2-3; TRBD2 matches 7 bases. V was pared by 7 bases and J by 3 bases, with 4 bases of the junction left unmatched. The CDR3 runs to 13 residues. Germline CDR1 is MDHEN and CDR2 is SYDVKM. CDR3 nucleotide sequence: TGTGCCAGCACCGGGGGGAGGACAGATACGCAGTATTTT. It is translated as CASTGGRTDTQYF.

The CDR3: CASKGGVPDTQYF. The CDR3 nucleotides are TGTGCCAGCAAGGGGGGAGTCCCAGATACGCAGTATTTT. This chain links TRBV6-2 or TRBV6-3 with TRBJ2-3; either TRBD1 or TRBD2 may fit D (6 bases each). V lost 7 bases to trimming and J lost 4 bases, with 12 bases between them. The CDR3 contains 13 residues. The V gene's germline CDR1 is MNHEY and CDR2 SVGEGT.

The V and J genes are TRBV28 and TRBJ1-6; a weak D match, TRBD1 (5 bases). The CDR3 extends over 16 amino acids. The V gene's germline CDR1 is MDHEN and CDR2 SYDVKM. Trimming shortened V by 3 bases and J by 3 bases, and 12 bases separated the two germline ends. The CDR3 DNA follows: TGTGCCAGCAGTTTTGGCGGGGGTAGCTATAATTCACCCCTCCACTTT. This encodes CASSFGGGSYNSPLHF.

This clonotype appeared many times. The rearrangement uses TRBV28 and TRBJ2-7, with D tentatively TRBD1 (5 bases). V shed 6 bases and J shed 1 base, with 10 bases lying between them. This CDR3 has 13 amino acids. Germline CDR1 MDHEN, CDR2 SYDVKM. The CDR3 region has the DNA TGTGCCAGCAGAGCAGGGTTTTCCTACGAGCAGTACTTC. It specifies CASRAGFSYEQYF.

V is TRBV6-1 and J is TRBJ2-7, with 7 bases lining up with TRBD1. Germline lookup yields CDR1 MNHNS and CDR2 SASEGT. The CDR3 is made up of 14 amino acids. The V and J ends lost 4 bases and 6 bases, in that order; junction bases with no gene match: 9. CDR3 sequence: CASSGRQGGGEQYF. DNA of the CDR3: TGTGCCAGCAGTGGACGACAGGGCGGTGGCGAGCAGTACTTC.

This clonotype was picked up a small number of times. This chain uses TRBV6-2 or TRBV6-3 with TRBJ2-1; tentatively, D is TRBD1 (6 bases). V was trimmed by 7 bases and J by 9 bases, leaving 16 bases between them. This CDR3 has 13 amino acids. Looked up from germline, CDR1 is MNHEY and CDR2 is SVGEGT. The CDR3 coding sequence is TGTGCCAGCACCATGAGGGCACAGGGTGAGCAGTTCTTC. The encoded protein is CASTMRAQGEQFF.

The chain is built from TRBV6-2 or TRBV6-3 and TRBJ1-4; 9 nucleotides agree with TRBD1. Trimming took 6 bases from V and 7 from J; bases not matched to a gene: 9. Germline V lookup: CDR1 MNHEY, CDR2 SVGEGT. The CDR3 runs to 15 residues. CDR3 protein: CASRSGTGNTEKLFF. The CDR3 DNA sequence: TGTGCCAGCAGATCCGGGACAGGGAACACTGAAAAACTGTTTTTT.